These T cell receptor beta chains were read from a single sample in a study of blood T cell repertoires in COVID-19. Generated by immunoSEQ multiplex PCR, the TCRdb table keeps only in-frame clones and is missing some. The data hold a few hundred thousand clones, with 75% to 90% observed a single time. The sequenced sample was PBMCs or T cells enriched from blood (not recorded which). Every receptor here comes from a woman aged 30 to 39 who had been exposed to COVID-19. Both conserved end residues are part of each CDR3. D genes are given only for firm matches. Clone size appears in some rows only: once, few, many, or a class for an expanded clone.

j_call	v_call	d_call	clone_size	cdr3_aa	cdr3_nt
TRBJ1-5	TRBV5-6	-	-	CASSLRFSGNQPQHF	TGTGCCAGCAGCTTACGGTTTAGCGGCAATCAGCCCCAGCATTTT
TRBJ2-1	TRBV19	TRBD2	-	CASSRKRLAGGTNEQFF	TGTGCCAGTAGTAGGAAACGACTAGCGGGGGGGACCAATGAGCAGTTCTTC
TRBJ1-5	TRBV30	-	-	CAWSIRGNQPQHF	TGTGCCTGGAGTATAAGGGGAAATCAGCCCCAGCATTTT
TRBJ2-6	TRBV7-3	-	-	CASSTPADSSGANVLTF	TGTGCCAGCAGCACGCCCGCTGATAGCTCTGGGGCCAACGTCCTGACTTTC
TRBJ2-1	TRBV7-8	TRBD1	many	CASSLRDRLYNEQFF	TGTGCCAGCAGCCTGAGGGACAGACTCTACAATGAGCAGTTCTTC
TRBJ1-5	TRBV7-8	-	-	CASSLRTKQPQHF	TGTGCCAGCAGCTTGAGAACCAAGCAGCCCCAGCATTTT
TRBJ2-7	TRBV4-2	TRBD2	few	CASSQGRGGLSYEQYF	TGTGCCAGCAGCCAAGGTCGGGGGGGGCTCTCCTACGAGCAGTACTTC
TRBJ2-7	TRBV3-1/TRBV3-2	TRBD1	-	CASSDMGTGVEEQYF	TGTGCCAGCAGCGATATGGGGACAGGGGTAGAAGAGCAGTACTTC
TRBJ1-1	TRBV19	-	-	CASRTGFGYTEAFF	TGTGCCAGTAGGACAGGATTTGGGTACACTGAAGCTTTCTTT
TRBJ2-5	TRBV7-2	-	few	CASSSGRPGETQYF	TGTGCCAGCAGCTCAGGAAGACCAGGGGAGACCCAGTACTTC
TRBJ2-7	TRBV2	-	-	CASKDTYEQYF	TGTGCCAGCAAGGACACCTACGAGCAGTACTTC
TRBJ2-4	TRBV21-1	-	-	CASRTRDTKNIQYF	TGTGCCAGCCGAACCAGGGACACCAAAAACATTCAGTACTTC
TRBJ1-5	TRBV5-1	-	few	CASSLEGGRQPQHF	TGCGCCAGCAGCTTGGAGGGAGGGAGACAGCCCCAGCATTTT
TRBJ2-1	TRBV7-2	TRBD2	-	CASSRDYTLNEQFF	TGTGCCAGCAGCCGGGACTATACCTTGAATGAGCAGTTCTTC
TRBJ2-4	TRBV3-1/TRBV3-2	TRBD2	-	CASSPRASGGAKNIQYF	TGTGCCAGCAGCCCCCGGGCCAGCGGGGGGGCCAAAAACATTCAGTACTTC